Listed here is a single T cell receptor (beta chain). Its antigen is not identified. This record belongs to a study of T-cell memory formation after mild COVID-19. Study summary: The two donors had largely donor-specific TCR clusters. Study-wide findings and caveats: Clones that contracted from day 15 to 85 had balanced CD4/CD8; later expanders were CD4+ biased. That cross-reactive memory joined was suggested by some responding clones appearing in pre-infection memory.

TCRdb re-derived calls from the 5' RACE reads in MiXCR, one entry per CDR3 protein. The sample lists 350,000 to 500,000 distinct CDR3 sequences, about 19% seen once, with 8.4% in the top ten. The V gene lost 7 bases and the J gene lost 0 bases, with 11 bases spanning the gap. The V gene's germline CDR1 is MNHEY and CDR2 SMNVEV (reference sequence). This CDR3 comprises 14 residues. The clonotype was recovered from an adult woman who had mild COVID-19 (a few samples of this study predate the infection). Cell type and time point are not known. The material sequenced was PBMCs or a T cell subset sorted from them (not recorded which). The V gene is TRBV27, the J gene TRBJ2-3; D remains unclear. The chain's CDR3 is CASTPVGSTDTQYF. CDR3 DNA sequence: TGTGCCAGCACCCCAGTAGGGAGCACAGATACGCAGTATTTT.